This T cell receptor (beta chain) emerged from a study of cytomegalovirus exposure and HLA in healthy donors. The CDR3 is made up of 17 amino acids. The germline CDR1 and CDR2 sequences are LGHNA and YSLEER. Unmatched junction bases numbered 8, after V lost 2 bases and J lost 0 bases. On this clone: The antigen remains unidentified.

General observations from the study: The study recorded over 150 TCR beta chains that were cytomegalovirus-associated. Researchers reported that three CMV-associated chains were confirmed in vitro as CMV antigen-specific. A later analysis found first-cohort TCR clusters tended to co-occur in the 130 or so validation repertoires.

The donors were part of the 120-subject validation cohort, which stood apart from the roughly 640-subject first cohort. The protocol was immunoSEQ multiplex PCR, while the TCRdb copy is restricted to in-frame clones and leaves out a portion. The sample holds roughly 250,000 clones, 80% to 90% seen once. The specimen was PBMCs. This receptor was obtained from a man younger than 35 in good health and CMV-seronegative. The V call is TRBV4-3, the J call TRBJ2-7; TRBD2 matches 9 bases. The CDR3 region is CASSQTAGGLRSYEQYF. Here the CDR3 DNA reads TGCGCCAGCAGCCAAACAGCGGGGGGCCTACGCTCCTACGAGCAGTACTTC.